This T cell receptor beta chain was documented in a study of blood T cell repertoires in COVID-19. On the study more broadly: Italy, Spain and the United States were the sources of the convalescent and acute COVID-19 samples. T cells, B-cell-depleted T cells, or PBMCs supplied cDNA or gDNA.

Looked up from germline, CDR1 is LGHDT and CDR2 is YNNKEL (reference sequence). The V gene lost 1 base and the J gene lost 1 base, with 7 bases spanning the gap. CDR3 size: 15 residues. Sequenced by immunoSEQ multiplex PCR; TCRdb stores in-frame clones only, minus some. The table lists fewer than 300,000 clones, approximately 85% of them singletons. Cohort 3 donors counted as recovered after two negative PCRs, clearance, or resolved symptoms. The gene calls are TRBV3-1 (or the pseudogene TRBV3-2) and TRBJ2-2; the D is unclear. This sequence was found in a woman younger than 45 who had recovered from COVID-19. The sequenced material came from PBMCs or T cells enriched from blood (not recorded which). Here the CDR3 reads CASSQGGRNTGELFF. CDR3 nucleotide sequence: TGTGCCAGCAGCCAAGGCGGCCGGAACACCGGGGAGCTGTTTTTT.